This T cell receptor (beta chain) was captured by sequencing in a study of shared clonotypes between healthy human individuals. For this clone: This sequence is one base from a far larger clone and is likely a read error.

At a deep level, the assay was run. The material for each subset, its genomic DNA, was split evenly across several immunoSEQ plates. TCRdb's copy holds only in-frame clones and misses some; the assay was immunoSEQ multiplex PCR. The repertoire holds about half a million clones, with over 70% as singletons. CDR3 length equals 13 residues. Germline CDR1 is GTSNPN and CDR2 is SVGIG (reference sequence). This sequence was found in a woman aged 40-49 years in good health. Some clones in this sample may be carry-over from other donors' samples. The sample comprised PBMCs. The chain has TRBV30 and TRBJ2-7; 11 bases are a match to TRBD2. CDR3 bases: TGTGTCGTTAGCGGGAGGGCCTCTTACGAGCAGTACTTC. Residues: CVVSGRASYEQYF.